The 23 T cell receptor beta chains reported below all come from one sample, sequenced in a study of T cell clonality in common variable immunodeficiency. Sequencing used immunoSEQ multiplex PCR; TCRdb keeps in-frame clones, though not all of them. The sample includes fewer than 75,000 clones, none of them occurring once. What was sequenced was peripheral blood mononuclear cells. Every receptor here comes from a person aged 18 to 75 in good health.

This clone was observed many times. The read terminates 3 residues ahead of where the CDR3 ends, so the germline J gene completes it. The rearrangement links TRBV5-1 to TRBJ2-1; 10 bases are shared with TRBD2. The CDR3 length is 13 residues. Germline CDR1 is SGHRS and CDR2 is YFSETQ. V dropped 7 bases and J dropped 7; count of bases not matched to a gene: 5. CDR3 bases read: TGCGCCAGCTCAGCGGGAGGGTTTAATGAG. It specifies CASSAGGFNE. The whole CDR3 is CASSAGGFNEQFF.

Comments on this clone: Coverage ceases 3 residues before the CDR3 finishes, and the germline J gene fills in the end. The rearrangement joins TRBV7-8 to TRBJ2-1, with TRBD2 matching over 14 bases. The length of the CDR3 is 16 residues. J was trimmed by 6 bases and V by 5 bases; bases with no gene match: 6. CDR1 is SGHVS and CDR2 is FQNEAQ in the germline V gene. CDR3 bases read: TGTGCCAGCAGCCCGATGGGACTAGCGGGGGTCAATGAG. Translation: CASSPMGLAGVNE. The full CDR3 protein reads CASSPMGLAGVNEQFF.

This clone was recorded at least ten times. The CDR3 protein is CAWSDSVGYTF. The sequenced part of the CDR3 DNA is TGTGCCTGGAGTGATAGCGTTGGC. The chain is built from TRBV30 and TRBJ1-2; D is ambiguous. The read ends 3 residues early relative to the CDR3; the germline J gene fills the gap. Germline assignment: CDR1 GTSNPN and CDR2 SVGIG (reference sequence). V lost 1 base, J lost 7 bases, and 7 bases lay in between. The CDR3 totals 11 residues.

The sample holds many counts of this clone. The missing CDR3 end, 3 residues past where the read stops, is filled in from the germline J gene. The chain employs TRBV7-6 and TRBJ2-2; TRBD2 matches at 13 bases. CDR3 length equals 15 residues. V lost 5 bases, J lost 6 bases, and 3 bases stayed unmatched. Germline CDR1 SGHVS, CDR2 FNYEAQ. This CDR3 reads CASSRLAGGPGELFF. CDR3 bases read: TGTGCCAGCAGCCGACTAGCGGGGGGCCCCGGGGAG.

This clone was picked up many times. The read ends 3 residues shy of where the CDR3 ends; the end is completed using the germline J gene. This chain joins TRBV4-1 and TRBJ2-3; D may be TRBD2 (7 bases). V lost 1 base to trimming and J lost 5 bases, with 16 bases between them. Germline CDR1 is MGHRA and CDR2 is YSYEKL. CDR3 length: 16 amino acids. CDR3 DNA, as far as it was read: TGCGCCAGCAGCCAAGGAGGAGGGGGGGAGATAGATACG. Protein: CASSQGGGGEIDT. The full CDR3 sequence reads CASSQGGGGEIDTQYF.

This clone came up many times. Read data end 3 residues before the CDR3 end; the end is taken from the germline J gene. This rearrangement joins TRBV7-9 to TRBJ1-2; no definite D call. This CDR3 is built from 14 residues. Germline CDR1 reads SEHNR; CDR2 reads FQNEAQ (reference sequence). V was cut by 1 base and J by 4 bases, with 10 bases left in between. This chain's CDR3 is CASSLGREFYGYTF. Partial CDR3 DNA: TGTGCCAGCAGCTTAGGCAGAGAATTCTATGGC.

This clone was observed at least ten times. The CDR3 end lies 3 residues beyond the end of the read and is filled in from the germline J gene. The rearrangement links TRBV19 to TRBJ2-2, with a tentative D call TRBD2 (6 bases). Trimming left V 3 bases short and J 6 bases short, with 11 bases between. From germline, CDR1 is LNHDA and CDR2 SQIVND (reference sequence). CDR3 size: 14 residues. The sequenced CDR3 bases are TGTGCCAGTAGTATCGGGGGATGGTCCGGGGAG. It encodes CASSIGGWSGE. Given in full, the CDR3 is CASSIGGWSGELFF.

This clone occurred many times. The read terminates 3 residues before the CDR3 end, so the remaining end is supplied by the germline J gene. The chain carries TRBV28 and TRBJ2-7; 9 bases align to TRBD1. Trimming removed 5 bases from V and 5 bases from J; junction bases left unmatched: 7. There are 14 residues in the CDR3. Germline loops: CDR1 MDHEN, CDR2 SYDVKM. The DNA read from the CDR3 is TGTGCCAGCAGTCGCCGGGACAGGGTTCACGAG. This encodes CASSRRDRVHE. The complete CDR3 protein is CASSRRDRVHEQYF.

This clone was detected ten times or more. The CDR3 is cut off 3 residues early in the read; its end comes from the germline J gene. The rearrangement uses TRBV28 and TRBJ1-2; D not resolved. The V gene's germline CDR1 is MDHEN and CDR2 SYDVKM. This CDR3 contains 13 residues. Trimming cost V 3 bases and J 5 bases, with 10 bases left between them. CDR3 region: CASSFRQIYGYTF. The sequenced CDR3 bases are TGTGCCAGCAGTTTCAGGCAAATTTATGGC.

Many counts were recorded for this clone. This CDR3 is CASSPPGGVGFNEQFF. CDR3 bases read: TGCGCCAGCAGTCCCCCCGGGGGGGTAGGTTTTAATGAG. The chain has TRBV23-1 and TRBJ2-1; 8 nucleotides line up with TRBD2. The DNA ends 3 residues before the CDR3 does, and the rest of the CDR3 is filled in from the germline J gene. TRBV23-1 is filed as an ORF, its function uncertain. The V and J ends lost 4 bases and 7 bases, in that order; junction bases with no gene match: 12. The length of the CDR3 is 16 residues.

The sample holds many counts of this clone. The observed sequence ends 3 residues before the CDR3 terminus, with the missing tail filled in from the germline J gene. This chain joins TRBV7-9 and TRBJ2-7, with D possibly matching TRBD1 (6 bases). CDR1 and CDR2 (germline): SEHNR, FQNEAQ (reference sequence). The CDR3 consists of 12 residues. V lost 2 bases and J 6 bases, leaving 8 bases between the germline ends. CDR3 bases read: TGTGCCAGCAGCTTAATAGGGGGCGAG. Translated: CASSLIGGE. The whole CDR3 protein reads CASSLIGGEQYF.

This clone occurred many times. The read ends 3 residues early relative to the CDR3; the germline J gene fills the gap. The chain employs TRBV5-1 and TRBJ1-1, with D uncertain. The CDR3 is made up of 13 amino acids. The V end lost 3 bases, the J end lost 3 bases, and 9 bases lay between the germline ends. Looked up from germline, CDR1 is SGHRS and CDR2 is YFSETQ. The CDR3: CASSYVPDTEAFF. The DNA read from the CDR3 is TGCGCCAGCAGCTACGTCCCGGACACTGAA.

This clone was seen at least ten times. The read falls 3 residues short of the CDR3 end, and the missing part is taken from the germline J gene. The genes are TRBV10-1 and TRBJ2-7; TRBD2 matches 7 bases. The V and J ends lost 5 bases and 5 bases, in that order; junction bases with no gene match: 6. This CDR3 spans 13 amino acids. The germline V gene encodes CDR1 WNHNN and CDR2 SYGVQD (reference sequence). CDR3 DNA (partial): TGCGCCAGCAGTTCACGGGGGAGGGACGAG. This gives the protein CASSSRGRDE. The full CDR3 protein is CASSSRGRDEQYF.

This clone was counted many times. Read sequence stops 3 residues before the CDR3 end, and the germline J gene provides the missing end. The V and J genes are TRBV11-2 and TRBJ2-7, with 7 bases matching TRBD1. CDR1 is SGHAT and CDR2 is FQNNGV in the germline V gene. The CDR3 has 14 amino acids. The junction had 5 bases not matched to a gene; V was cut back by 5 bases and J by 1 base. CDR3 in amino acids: CASSNRQGSYEQYF. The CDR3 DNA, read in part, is TGTGCCAGCAGCAACCGACAGGGATCCTACGAG.

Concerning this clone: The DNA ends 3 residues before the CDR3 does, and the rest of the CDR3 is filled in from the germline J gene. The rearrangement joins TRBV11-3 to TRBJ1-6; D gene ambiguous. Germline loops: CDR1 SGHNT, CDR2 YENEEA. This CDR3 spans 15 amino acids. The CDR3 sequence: CASRTGFSIRRALHF. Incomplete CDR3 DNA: TGTGCCAGCAGAACTGGGTTTTCCATCCGGCGGGCC.

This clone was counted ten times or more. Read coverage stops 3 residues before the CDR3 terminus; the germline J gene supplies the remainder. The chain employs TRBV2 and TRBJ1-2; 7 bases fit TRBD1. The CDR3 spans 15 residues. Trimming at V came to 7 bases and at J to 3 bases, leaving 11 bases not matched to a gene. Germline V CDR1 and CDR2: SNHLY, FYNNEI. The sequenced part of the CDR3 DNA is TGTGCCAGCACTACGGGTACAGGGGCCGACTATGGC. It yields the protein CASTTGTGADYG. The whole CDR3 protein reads CASTTGTGADYGYTF.

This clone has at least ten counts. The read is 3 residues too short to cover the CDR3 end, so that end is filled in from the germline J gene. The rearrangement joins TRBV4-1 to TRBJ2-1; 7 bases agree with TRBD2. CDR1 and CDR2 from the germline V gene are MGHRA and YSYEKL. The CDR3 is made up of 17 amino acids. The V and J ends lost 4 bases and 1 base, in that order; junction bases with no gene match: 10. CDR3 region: CASSPRYGGSSYNEQFF. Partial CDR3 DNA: TGCGCCAGCAGCCCGAGATACGGGGGGTCGTCCTACAATGAG.

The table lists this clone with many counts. CDR3 bases read: TGTGCCAGCAGGTCAGACTCCTACAATGAG. This encodes CASRSDSYNE. The full CDR3 sequence reads CASRSDSYNEQFF. The V and J genes are TRBV5-6 and TRBJ2-1; D unresolved. Read coverage stops 3 residues before the CDR3 terminus; the germline J gene supplies the remainder. This CDR3 comprises 13 residues. Trimming left V 5 bases short and J 0 bases short, with 6 bases between. Looked up from germline, CDR1 is SGHDT and CDR2 is YYEEEE. The full variable domain, with the rest looked up from reference TRBV5-6 and TRBJ2-1, is DAGVTQSPTHLIKTRGQQVTLRCSPKSGHDTVSWYQQALGQGPQFIFQYYEEEERQRGNFPDRFSGHQFPNYSSELNVNALLLGDSALYLCASRSDSYNEQFFGPGTRLTVL.

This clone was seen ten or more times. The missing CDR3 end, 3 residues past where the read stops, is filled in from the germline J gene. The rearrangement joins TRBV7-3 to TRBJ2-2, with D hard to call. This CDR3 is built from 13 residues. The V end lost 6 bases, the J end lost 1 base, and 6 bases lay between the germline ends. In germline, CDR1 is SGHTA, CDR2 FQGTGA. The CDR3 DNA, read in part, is TGTGCCAGCAGATCACAGAACACCGGGGAG. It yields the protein CASRSQNTGE. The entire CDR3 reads CASRSQNTGELFF. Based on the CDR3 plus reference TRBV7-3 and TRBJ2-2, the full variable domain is GAGVSQTPSNKVTEKGKYVELRCDPISGHTALYWYRQSLGQGPEFLIYFQGTGAADDSGLPNDRFFAVRPEGSVSTLKIQRTERGDSAVYLCASRSQNTGELFFGEGSRLTVL.

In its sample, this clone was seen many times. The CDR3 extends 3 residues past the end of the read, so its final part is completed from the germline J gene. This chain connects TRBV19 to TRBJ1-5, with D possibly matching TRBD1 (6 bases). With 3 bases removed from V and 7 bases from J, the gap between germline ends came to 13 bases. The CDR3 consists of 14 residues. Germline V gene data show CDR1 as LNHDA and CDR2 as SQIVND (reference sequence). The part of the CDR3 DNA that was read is TGTGCCAGTAGTATCCCAGGGGCCGGGCAGCCC. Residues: CASSIPGAGQP. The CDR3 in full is CASSIPGAGQPQHF.

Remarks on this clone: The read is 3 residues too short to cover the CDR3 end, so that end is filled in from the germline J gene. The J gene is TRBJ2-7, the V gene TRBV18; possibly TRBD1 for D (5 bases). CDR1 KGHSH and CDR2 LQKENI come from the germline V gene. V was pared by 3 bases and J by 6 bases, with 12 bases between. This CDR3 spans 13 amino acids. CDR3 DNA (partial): TGTGCCAGCTCACCTATTGATCAGGGCGAG. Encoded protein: CASSPIDQGE. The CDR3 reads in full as CASSPIDQGEQYF. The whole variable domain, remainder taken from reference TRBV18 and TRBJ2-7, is NAGVMQNPRHLVRRRGQEARLRCSPMKGHSHVYWYRQLPEEGLKFMVYLQKENIIDESGMPKERFSAEFPKEGPSILRIQQVVRGDSAAYFCASSPIDQGEQYFGPGTRLTVT.

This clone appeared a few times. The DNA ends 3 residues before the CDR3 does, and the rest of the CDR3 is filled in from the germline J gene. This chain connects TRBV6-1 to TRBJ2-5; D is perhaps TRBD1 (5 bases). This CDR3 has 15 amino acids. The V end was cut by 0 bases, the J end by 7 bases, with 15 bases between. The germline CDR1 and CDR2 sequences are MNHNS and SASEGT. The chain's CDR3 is CASSEAQGGQGTQYF. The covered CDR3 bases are TGTGCCAGCAGTGAAGCGCAGGGTGGGCAGGGGACC.

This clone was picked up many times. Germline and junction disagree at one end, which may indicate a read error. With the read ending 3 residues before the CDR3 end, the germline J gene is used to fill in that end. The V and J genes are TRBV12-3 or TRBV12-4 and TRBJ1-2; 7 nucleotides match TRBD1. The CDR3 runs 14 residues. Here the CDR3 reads CVSSATGSDYGYTF. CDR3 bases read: TGTGTCAGCAGCGCGACAGGGAGTGACTATGGC.